A selection of T cell receptor beta chains follows, all from one sample in a study of shared clonotypes between healthy human individuals. The repertoire was sequenced with immunoSEQ multiplex PCR; TCRdb's copy has only in-frame clones and lacks some. This table holds about 1 million clones, roughly 70% found once. Sample: memory CD4+ T cells sorted from blood. The source is a man aged 18 to 29 in good health. Each CDR3 is given with its conserved first and last residue. The D gene is left open where the match is weak. Clone size is shown for a subset of rows, as once, few, many or a class of expanded clone.

few	16	NA	TRBJ1-1	TRBV6-6	CASRYKGGGLNTEAFF	TGTGCCAGCCGTTATAAGGGGGGGGGATTGAACACTGAAGCTTTCTTT
NA	15	TRBD1	TRBJ2-3	TRBV7-2	CASNEMGQGGDTQYF	TGTGCCAGCAACGAAATGGGACAGGGGGGAGATACGCAGTATTTT
NA	14	NA	TRBJ2-7	TRBV11-2	CASSPRTTSYEQYF	TGTGCCAGCAGCCCGCGGACTACTTCCTACGAGCAGTACTTC
NA	12	NA	TRBJ2-5	TRBV30	CAWSPGGETQYF	TGTGCCTGGTCCCCAGGGGGGGAGACCCAGTACTTC
once	15	TRBD2	TRBJ2-3	TRBV28	CASTLLAGSTDTQYF	TGTGCCAGCACTTTACTAGCGGGGAGCACAGATACGCAGTATTTT
few	17	TRBD2	TRBJ2-2	TRBV28	CASHHSGGAGGTGELFF	TGTGCCAGCCACCATAGCGGGGGGGCCGGTGGCACCGGGGAGCTGTTTTTT
once	15	NA	TRBJ2-3	TRBV7-9	CASSKSVQRPDTQYF	TGTGCCAGCAGCAAATCGGTCCAGCGCCCAGATACGCAGTATTTT
NA	15	NA	TRBJ1-5	TRBV6-1	CASSKGLISNQPQHF	TGTGCCAGCAGCAAAGGACTGATTAGCAATCAGCCCCAGCATTTT
NA	15	NA	TRBJ2-2	TRBV7-9	CASSSPGSPHGELFF	TGTGCCAGCAGCTCACCGGGCTCTCCGCACGGGGAGCTGTTTTTT
NA	13	NA	TRBJ2-7	TRBV7-2	CASSQANLYEQYF	TGTGCCAGCAGCCAGGCTAACTTATACGAGCAGTACTTC
NA	14	NA	TRBJ2-3	TRBV6-6	CASTTGHYTDTQYF	TGTGCCAGCACCACGGGACATTACACAGATACGCAGTATTTT